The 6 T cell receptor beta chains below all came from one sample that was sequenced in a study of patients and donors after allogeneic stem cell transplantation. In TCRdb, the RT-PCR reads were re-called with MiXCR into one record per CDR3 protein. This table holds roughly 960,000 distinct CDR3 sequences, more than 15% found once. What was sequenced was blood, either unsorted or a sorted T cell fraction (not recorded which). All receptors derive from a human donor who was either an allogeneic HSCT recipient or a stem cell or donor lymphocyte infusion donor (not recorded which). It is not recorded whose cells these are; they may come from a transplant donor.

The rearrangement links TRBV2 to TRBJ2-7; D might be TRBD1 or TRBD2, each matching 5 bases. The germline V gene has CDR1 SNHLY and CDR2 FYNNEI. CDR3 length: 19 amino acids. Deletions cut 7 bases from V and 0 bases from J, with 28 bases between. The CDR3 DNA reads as TGTGCCAGCATAATAAACCCTAGCCGACCGGGACGTCGCTCCTACGAGCAGTACTTC. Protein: CASIINPSRPGRRSYEQYF.

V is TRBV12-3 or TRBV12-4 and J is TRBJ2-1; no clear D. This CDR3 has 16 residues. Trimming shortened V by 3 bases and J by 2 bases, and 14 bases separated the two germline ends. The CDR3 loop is CASSFELAAPYNEQFF. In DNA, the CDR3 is TGTGCCAGCAGTTTTGAACTGGCTGCCCCCTACAATGAGCAGTTCTTC.

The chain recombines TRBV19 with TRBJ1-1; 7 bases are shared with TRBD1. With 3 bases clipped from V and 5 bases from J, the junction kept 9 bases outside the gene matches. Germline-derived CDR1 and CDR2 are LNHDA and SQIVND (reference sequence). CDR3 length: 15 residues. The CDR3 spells CASSIPQGRGTEAFF. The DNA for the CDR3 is TGTGCCAGTAGTATTCCACAGGGGCGCGGGACTGAAGCTTTCTTT. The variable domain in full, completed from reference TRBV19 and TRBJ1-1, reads DGGITQSPKYLFRKEGQNVTLSCEQNLNHDAMYWYRQDPGQGLRLIYYSQIVNDFQKGDIAEGYSVSREKKESFPLTVTSAQKNPTAFYLCASSIPQGRGTEAFFGQGTRLTVV.

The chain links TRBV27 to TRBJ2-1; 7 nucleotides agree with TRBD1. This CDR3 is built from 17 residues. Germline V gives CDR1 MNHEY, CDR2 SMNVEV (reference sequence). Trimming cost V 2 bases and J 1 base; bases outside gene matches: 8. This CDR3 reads CASSLLDRAQSYNEQFF. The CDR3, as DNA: TGTGCCAGCAGTTTACTAGACAGGGCCCAATCCTACAATGAGCAGTTCTTC.

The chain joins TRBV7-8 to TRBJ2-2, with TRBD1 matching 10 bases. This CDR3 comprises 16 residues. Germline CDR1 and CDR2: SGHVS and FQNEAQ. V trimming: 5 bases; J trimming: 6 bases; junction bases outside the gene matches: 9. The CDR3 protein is CASSPTGGGYAGELFF. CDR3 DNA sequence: TGTGCCAGCAGCCCGACAGGGGGCGGGTACGCCGGGGAGCTGTTTTTT.

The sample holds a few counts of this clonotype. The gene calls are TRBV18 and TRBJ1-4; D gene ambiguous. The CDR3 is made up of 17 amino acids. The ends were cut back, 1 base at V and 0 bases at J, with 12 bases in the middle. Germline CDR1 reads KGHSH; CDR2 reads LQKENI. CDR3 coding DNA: TGTGCCAGCTCACCACTTCCCCGCGCTGCAACTAATGAAAAACTGTTTTTT. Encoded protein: CASSPLPRAATNEKLFF.